This T cell receptor beta chain was found in a study of T cells in Graves' hyperthyroidism and ophthalmopathy. This clonotype appeared many times. CDR1 is LNHDA and CDR2 is SQIVND in the germline V gene (reference sequence). The length of the CDR3 is 10 residues. V shed 5 bases and J shed 5 bases, with 3 bases lying between them. From RNA transcripts, TCR beta CDR3 regions were amplified. The primer set for the first-round RT-PCR of the TCR CDR3 was HTBI. TCRdb redid the calling of the multiplex PCR reads with MiXCR, one entry per CDR3 protein. The repertoire holds 600,000 to 800,000 distinct CDR3 sequences, with around 40% as singletons.

Specimen: blood. The V gene is TRBV19, the J gene TRBJ1-2; D remains unclear. The receptor was isolated from a woman aged 40 to 50 with Graves' hyperthyroidism. CDR3 nucleotides: TGTGCCAGTAGTCTGTATGGCTACACCTTC. The encoded protein is CASSLYGYTF.